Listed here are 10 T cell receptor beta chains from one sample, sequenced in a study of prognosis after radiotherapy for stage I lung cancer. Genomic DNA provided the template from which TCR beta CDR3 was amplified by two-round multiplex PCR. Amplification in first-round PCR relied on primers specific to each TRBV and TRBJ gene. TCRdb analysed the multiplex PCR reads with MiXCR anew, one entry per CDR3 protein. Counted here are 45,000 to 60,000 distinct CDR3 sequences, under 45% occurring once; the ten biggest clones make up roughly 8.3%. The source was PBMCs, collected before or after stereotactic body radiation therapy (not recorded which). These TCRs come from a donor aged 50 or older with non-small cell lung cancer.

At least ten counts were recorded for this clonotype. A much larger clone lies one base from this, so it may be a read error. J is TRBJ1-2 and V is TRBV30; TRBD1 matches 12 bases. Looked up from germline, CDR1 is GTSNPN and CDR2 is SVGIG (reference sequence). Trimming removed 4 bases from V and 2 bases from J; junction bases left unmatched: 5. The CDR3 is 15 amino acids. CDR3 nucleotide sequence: TGTGCCTGGAAGGGAGGGACAGGGGGCAACTATGGCTACACCTTC. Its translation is CAWKGGTGGNYGYTF.

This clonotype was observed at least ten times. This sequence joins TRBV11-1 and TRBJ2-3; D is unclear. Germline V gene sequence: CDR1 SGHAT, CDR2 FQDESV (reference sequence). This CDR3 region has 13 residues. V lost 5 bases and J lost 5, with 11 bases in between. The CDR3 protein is CASSARQRDTQYF. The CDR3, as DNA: TGTGCCAGCAGCGCCCGTCAAAGAGATACGCAGTATTTT.

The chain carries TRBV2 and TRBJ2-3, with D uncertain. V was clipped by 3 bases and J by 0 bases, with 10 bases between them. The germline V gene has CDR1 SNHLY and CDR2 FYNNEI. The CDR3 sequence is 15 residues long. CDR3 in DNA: TGTGCCAGCAGTGACCCCAGACGGAGCACAGATACGCAGTATTTT. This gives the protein CASSDPRRSTDTQYF.

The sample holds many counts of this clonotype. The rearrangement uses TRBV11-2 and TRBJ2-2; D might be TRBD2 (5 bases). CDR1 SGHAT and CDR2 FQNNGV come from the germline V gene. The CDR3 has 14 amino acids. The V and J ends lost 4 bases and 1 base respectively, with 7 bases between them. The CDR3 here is CASSSGLNTGELFF. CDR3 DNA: TGTGCCAGCAGCTCGGGGTTGAACACCGGGGAGCTGTTTTTT. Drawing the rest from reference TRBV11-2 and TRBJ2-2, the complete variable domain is EAGVAQSPRYKIIEKRQSVAFWCNPISGHATLYWYQQILGQGPKLLIQFQNNGVVDDSQLPKDRFSAERLKGVDSTLKIQPAKLEDSAVYLCASSSGLNTGELFFGEGSRLTVL.

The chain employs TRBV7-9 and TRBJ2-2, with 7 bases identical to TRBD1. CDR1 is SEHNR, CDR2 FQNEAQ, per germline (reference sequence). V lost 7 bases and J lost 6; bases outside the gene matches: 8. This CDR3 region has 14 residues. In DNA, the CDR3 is TGTGCCAGCATCCCCTGGGACAGTTCCGGGGAGCTGTTTTTT. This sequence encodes CASIPWDSSGELFF.

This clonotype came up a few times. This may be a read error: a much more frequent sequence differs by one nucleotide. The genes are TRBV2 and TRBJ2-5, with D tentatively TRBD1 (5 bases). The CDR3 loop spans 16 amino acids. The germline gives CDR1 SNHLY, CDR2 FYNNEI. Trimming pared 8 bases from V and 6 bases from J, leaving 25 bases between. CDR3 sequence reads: CASSPETVPVEKTQYF. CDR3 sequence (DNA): TGTGCCAGCTCCCCAGAGACAGTACCCGTCGAGAAGACCCAGTACTTC.

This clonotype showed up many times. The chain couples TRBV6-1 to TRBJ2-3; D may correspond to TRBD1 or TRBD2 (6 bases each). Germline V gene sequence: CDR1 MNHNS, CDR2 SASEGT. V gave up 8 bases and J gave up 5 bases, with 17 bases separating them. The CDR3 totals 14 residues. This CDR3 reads CASAPGGAVDTQYF. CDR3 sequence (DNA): TGTGCCAGCGCCCCCGGGGGCGCAGTAGATACGCAGTATTTT.

CDR3 loop: CASSFGLAGTDTQYF. The CDR3 DNA follows: TGTGCCAGCAGTTTTGGGCTAGCGGGCACAGATACGCAGTATTTT. The chain couples TRBV28 to TRBJ2-3; 7 bases agree with TRBD2. The germline V gene encodes CDR1 MDHEN and CDR2 SYDVKM. V was clipped by 3 bases and J by 1 base; unmatched bases: 4. The CDR3 totals 15 residues. The full variable domain, its missing parts supplied by reference TRBV28 and TRBJ2-3, is DVKVTQSSRYLVKRTGEKVFLECVQDMDHENMFWYRQDPGLGLRLIYFSYDVKMKEKGDIPEGYSVSREKKERFSLILESASTNQTSMYLCASSFGLAGTDTQYFGPGTRLTVL.

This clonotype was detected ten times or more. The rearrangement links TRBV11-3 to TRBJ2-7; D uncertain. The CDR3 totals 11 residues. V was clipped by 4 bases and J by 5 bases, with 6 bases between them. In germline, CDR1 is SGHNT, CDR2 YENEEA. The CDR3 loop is CASSSANEQYF. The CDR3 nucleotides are TGTGCCAGCAGCTCCGCTAACGAGCAGTACTTC.

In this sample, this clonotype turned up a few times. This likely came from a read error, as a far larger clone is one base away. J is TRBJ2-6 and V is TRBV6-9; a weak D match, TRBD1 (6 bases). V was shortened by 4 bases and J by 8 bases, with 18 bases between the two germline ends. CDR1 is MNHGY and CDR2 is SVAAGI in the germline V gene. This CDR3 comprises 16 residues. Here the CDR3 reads CASSSKGQKGPNVLTF. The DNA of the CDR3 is TGTGCCAGCAGTTCCAAAGGACAGAAAGGCCCCAACGTCCTGACTTTC.